The source of this T cell receptor (beta chain) is a study of blood T cell repertoires in COVID-19. Study at large: Acute and convalescent COVID-19 samples came from the United States, Italy and Spain.

Sequencing used immunoSEQ multiplex PCR; TCRdb keeps in-frame clones, though not all of them. This table holds some 160,000 clones, about 83% found once. The Seattle site enrolled patients during active infection and followed them longitudinally. Per the germline V gene, CDR1 is SGDLS and CDR2 is YYNGEE. With 4 bases removed from V and 7 bases from J, the gap between germline ends came to 18 bases. There are 14 residues in the CDR3. The source is an elderly woman with COVID-19, enrolled during active disease. This chain uses TRBV9 with TRBJ2-7, with a weak D call TRBD1 (7 bases). The sample comprised peripheral blood. CDR3 sequence (DNA): TGTGCCAGCAGCCTGGAGGGGGCCCCGCGGGAGCAGTACTTC. Protein sequence: CASSLEGAPREQYF.